A single sample gave rise to the 14 T cell receptor beta chains below, sequenced in a study of blood T cell repertoires in COVID-19. TCRdb keeps only in-frame clones here, not all; method: immunoSEQ multiplex PCR. The sample consists of approximately 260,000 clones, about 88% of them appearing once. Specimen: PBMCs or T cells enriched from blood (not recorded which). The receptor set was obtained from a man aged 30 to 39 with acute COVID-19.

The chain joins TRBV7-6 to TRBJ2-2, with a tentative D call TRBD2 (7 bases). Trimming pared 0 bases from V and 3 bases from J, leaving 20 bases between. Germline assignment: CDR1 SGHVS and CDR2 FNYEAQ. The CDR3 spans 19 residues. CDR3 DNA: TGTGCCAGCAGCTTAGCGGTGTTGATCCGGGGGGCAGACACCGGGGAGCTGTTTTTT. Its protein is CASSLAVLIRGADTGELFF. The full variable domain, with the rest looked up from reference TRBV7-6 and TRBJ2-2, is GAGVSQSPRYKVTKRGQDVALRCDPISGHVSLYWYRQALGQGPEFLTYFNYEAQQDKSGLPNDRFSAERPEGSISTLTIQRTEQRDSAMYRCASSLAVLIRGADTGELFFGEGSRLTVL.

This clone was found a few times. The chain joins TRBV28 to TRBJ1-2; no clear D gene. V was trimmed by 4 bases and J by 5 bases, leaving 23 bases between them. The CDR3 totals 17 residues. CDR1 MDHEN and CDR2 SYDVKM come from the germline V gene. This chain's CDR3 is CASSSDTDLQTLYGYTF. In DNA form, the CDR3 reads TGTGCCAGCAGTTCCGACACCGACCTTCAAACCCTATATGGCTACACCTTC.

The V and J genes are TRBV6-5 and TRBJ1-1; tentative D call: TRBD1 (5 bases). V was shortened by 0 bases and J by 6 bases, with 8 bases between the two germline ends. This CDR3 contains 13 residues. The germline gives CDR1 MNHEY, CDR2 SVGAGI. The CDR3 protein is CASSYSVGAEAFF. CDR3 coding DNA: TGTGCCAGCAGTTACTCAGTAGGGGCTGAAGCTTTCTTT.

The genes are TRBV19 and TRBJ1-3; the D gene is possibly TRBD1 (6 bases). Germline CDR1 reads LNHDA; CDR2 reads SQIVND (reference sequence). The CDR3 is 14 amino acids. V was trimmed by 7 bases and J by 2 bases, leaving 12 bases between them. Here the CDR3 reads CASTQGYTGNTIYF. In DNA form, the CDR3 reads TGTGCCAGTACCCAGGGGTATACTGGAAACACCATATATTTT.

CDR3 sequence reads: CASSQSTGHYEKLFF. The CDR3 DNA reads TGTGCCAGCAGCCAGTCGACAGGGCATTACGAAAAACTGTTTTTT. The rearrangement uses TRBV3-1 (or the pseudogene TRBV3-2) and TRBJ1-4; 7 bases match TRBD1. The CDR3 is 15 residues long. CDR1 LGHDT and CDR2 YNNKEL come from the germline V gene (reference sequence). The V and J ends lost 3 bases and 8 bases, in that order; junction bases with no gene match: 9.

V usage is TRBV28 and J usage is TRBJ1-2, with 9 bases aligning to TRBD1. Trimming took 6 bases from V and 4 from J; bases not matched to a gene: 6. The CDR3 is 14 residues long. Germline loops: CDR1 MDHEN, CDR2 SYDVKM. The CDR3 loop reads CASSPPGQGYGYTF. CDR3 DNA: TGTGCCAGCAGCCCCCCGGGACAGGGCTATGGCTACACCTTC.

This clone was counted a few times. The chain joins TRBV6-5 to TRBJ1-5; 7 nucleotides align to TRBD1. Germline-derived CDR1 and CDR2 are MNHEY and SVGAGI. The trim removed 6 bases at V and 0 bases at J, leaving 5 bases unmatched. The CDR3 runs to 15 residues. CDR3 DNA sequence: TGTGCCAGCAGGCCTCGACAGGGTAGCAATCAGCCCCAGCATTTT. It encodes CASRPRQGSNQPQHF.

The rearrangement links TRBV19 to TRBJ2-3; the match to TRBD2 covers 12 bases. Germline V CDR1 and CDR2: LNHDA, SQIVND (reference sequence). V was clipped by 5 bases and J by 4 bases; unmatched bases: 4. The CDR3 loop spans 15 amino acids. The CDR3 protein is CASSQTSGGADTQYF. The CDR3 DNA reads as TGTGCCAGTAGTCAGACTAGCGGGGGAGCAGATACGCAGTATTTT.

The V gene is TRBV3-1 (or the pseudogene TRBV3-2), the J gene TRBJ2-3, with D possibly matching TRBD2 (5 bases). Germline V lookup: CDR1 LGHDT, CDR2 YNNKEL (reference sequence). Trimming took 1 base from V and 3 from J, leaving 17 bases between them. The CDR3 contains 17 residues. The CDR3 loop reads CASSQVSRDLVTDTQYF. As DNA, the CDR3 is TGTGCCAGCAGCCAAGTCTCCCGGGATCTCGTTACAGATACGCAGTATTTT.

This clone occurred many times. This chain connects TRBV2 to TRBJ2-3; D unclear. The CDR3 runs 14 residues. Germline V gene lookup returns CDR1 SNHLY and CDR2 FYNNEI. Trimming removed 4 bases from V and 2 bases from J, with 10 bases in between. CDR3 coding DNA: TGTGCCAGCAGTGGAGGAAGCCCCACAGATACGCAGTATTTT. It yields the protein CASSGGSPTDTQYF.

The CDR3 protein is CSPGGGDSLLYGYTF. DNA of the CDR3: TGCAGCCCTGGGGGGGGCGACTCACTACTCTATGGCTACACCTTC. The chain links TRBV29-1 to TRBJ1-2; a weak D match, TRBD1 (6 bases). The V end was cut by 8 bases, the J end by 4 bases, with 23 bases between. This CDR3 has 15 residues. Germline assignment: CDR1 SQVTM and CDR2 ANQGSEA.

This clone was seen only a few times. This chain connects TRBV29-1 to TRBJ2-1, with 11 bases matching TRBD1. Germline V CDR1 and CDR2: SQVTM, ANQGSEA. The length of the CDR3 is 12 residues. V lost 7 bases and J lost 9; bases outside the gene matches: 5. The CDR3 bases are TGCAGCGCCCGGGACAGGGGGGGTGAGCAGTTCTTC. It encodes CSARDRGGEQFF.

V usage is TRBV20-1 and J usage is TRBJ2-7; D unclear. The V gene's germline CDR1 is DFQATT and CDR2 SNEGSKA (reference sequence). With 4 bases removed from V and 5 bases from J, the gap between germline ends came to 9 bases. This CDR3 has 11 amino acids. The CDR3 DNA sequence: TGCAGTGCTATCATGAGGAACGAGCAGTACGTC. Protein sequence: CSAIMRNEQYV.

This rearrangement joins TRBV18 to TRBJ1-5; 9 bases are shared with TRBD1. Germline V CDR1 and CDR2: KGHSH, LQKENI. The CDR3 covers 16 residues. V shed 3 bases and J 7 bases; nucleotides not matched to a gene: 10. The CDR3, as DNA: TGTGCCAGCTCACCCCCGGGACAGGGTATTCAGCAGCCCCAGCATTTT. It is translated as CASSPPGQGIQQPQHF. Full variable domain (rest looked up from reference TRBV18 and TRBJ1-5): NAGVMQNPRHLVRRRGQEARLRCSPMKGHSHVYWYRQLPEEGLKFMVYLQKENIIDESGMPKERFSAEFPKEGPSILRIQQVVRGDSAAYFCASSPPGQGIQQPQHFGDGTRLSIL.